This entry lists 29 T cell receptor beta chains sequenced from one sample in a study of cytomegalovirus exposure and HLA in healthy donors (TCRdb year 2017). The protocol used for the library was the immunoSEQ multiplex PCR assay. The multiplex PCR relied on a mix of 60 forward primers for TCR Vbeta segments and 13 reverse primers for TCR Jbeta segments. The table was pulled from immuneACCESS by TCRdb, which kept in-frame rearrangements only. Such tables lose some clones; where checked, under half of the loss comes from unresolved V genes, and the rest has no known cause. The sample contains 150,000 to 200,000 clones, around 75% of them found a single time. Of the sample, approximately 4.4% is held by the ten largest clones. The sequenced sample consisted of PBMCs. The receptors were gathered from a man aged 18 to 29 in good health and CMV-seropositive.

The rearrangement links TRBV19 to TRBJ1-5, with a tentative D call TRBD1 (5 bases). Germline V gene lookup returns CDR1 LNHDA and CDR2 SQIVND (reference sequence). This CDR3 has 14 amino acids. Trimming left V 9 bases short and J 0 bases short, with 12 bases between. CDR3 coding DNA: TGTGCCAGCGATACCAGGGATAGCAATCAGCCCCAGCATTTT. It is translated as CASDTRDSNQPQHF.

V usage is TRBV16 and J usage is TRBJ2-5; 8 bases are shared with TRBD2. V lost 1 base and J lost 4; bases outside the gene matches: 5. The CDR3 loop spans 15 amino acids. Germline assignment: CDR1 KGHSY and CDR2 FQNENV. Here the CDR3 reads CASSQFSSGGETQYF. For the CDR3, the DNA is TGTGCCAGCAGCCAATTCTCAAGCGGGGGAGAGACCCAGTACTTC.

The V gene is TRBV2, the J gene TRBJ2-3, with 11 nucleotides matching TRBD2. CDR3 length: 14 amino acids. Germline V gene data show CDR1 as SNHLY and CDR2 as FYNNEI. J gave up 5 bases and V 5 bases, and 3 bases lay outside the gene matches. The CDR3 DNA sequence: TGTGCCAGCAGTACTGGGACTAGCGGAGATACGCAGTATTTT. Its protein product is CASSTGTSGDTQYF.

The table lists this clone with a few counts. The V and J genes are TRBV7-2 and TRBJ2-7; TRBD2 is a possible D gene (7 bases). Germline assignment: CDR1 SGHTA and CDR2 FQGNSA. The CDR3 is made up of 15 amino acids. Trimming removed 6 bases from V and 6 bases from J, with 21 bases in between. The CDR3: CASSRVGGGAGEQYV. CDR3 coding DNA: TGTGCCAGCAGTAGGGTCGGTGGGGGGGCTGGCGAGCAGTACGTC.

The chain employs TRBV20-1 and TRBJ2-7; 8 bases match TRBD1. With 3 bases clipped from V and 6 bases from J, the junction kept 1 base outside the gene matches. The CDR3 runs 11 residues. The V gene's germline CDR1 is DFQATT and CDR2 SNEGSKA (reference sequence). The CDR3 bases are TGCAGTGCTAGGACAGGGGTCGAGCAGTACGTC. Protein product: CSARTGVEQYV.

The genes are TRBV7-8 and TRBJ2-7, with D perhaps matching TRBD1 (5 bases). CDR1 SGHVS and CDR2 FQNEAQ come from the germline V gene. The CDR3 has 14 amino acids. Trimming took 2 bases from V and 1 from J, leaving 9 bases between them. CDR3 amino acids: CASSLQGKSYEQYV. CDR3 nucleotides: TGTGCCAGCAGCTTACAGGGCAAATCCTACGAGCAGTACGTC.

This clone has only a few counts. The J gene is TRBJ1-5, the V gene TRBV6-9; TRBD1 aligns across 7 bases. Germline trimming cut 2 bases from V and 6 bases from J; bases unmatched to any gene: 19. Germline assignment: CDR1 MNHGY and CDR2 SVAAGI. The CDR3 contains 19 residues. CDR3 bases: TGTGCCAGCAGTTATAAGGGGGCGGCTAAGGAGAATTGTGGTCAGCCCCAGCATTTT. This codes for CASSYKGAAKENCGQPQHF.

V usage is TRBV23-1 and J usage is TRBJ2-7; D might be TRBD2 (5 bases). Being an ORF, TRBV23-1 has a function that is uncertain. Between the trimmed V and J ends, which lost 7 bases and 3 bases, there was a span of 10 bases. This CDR3 has 12 amino acids. The CDR3 spells CASTRTRYEQYV. In DNA, the CDR3 is TGCGCCAGCACCAGGACTCGCTACGAGCAGTACGTC.

The chain couples TRBV5-1 to TRBJ1-2, with 11 bases identical to TRBD1. Germline V gives CDR1 SGHRS, CDR2 YFSETQ. The CDR3 has 14 amino acids. Trimming removed 7 bases from V and 4 bases from J; junction bases left unmatched: 6. CDR3 amino acids: CASAGQGASYGYTF. The DNA of the CDR3 is TGCGCCAGCGCCGGACAGGGGGCTAGCTATGGCTACACCTTC.

In its sample, this clone was seen once. This chain links TRBV7-6 with TRBJ1-1; TRBD1 is a possible D gene (6 bases). Trimming cost V 4 bases and J 5 bases, with 17 bases left between them. Germline-derived CDR1 and CDR2 are SGHVS and FNYEAQ. This CDR3 is 15 amino acids long. The CDR3 bases are TGTGCCAGCAGCTCAGTAGGGGGGGGTCGGACTGAAGCTTTCTTT. Translation: CASSSVGGGRTEAFF.

The V gene is TRBV28, the J gene TRBJ1-4; D call uncertain. The CDR3 is made up of 14 amino acids. V lost 3 bases and J lost 0, with 5 bases in between. The germline CDR1 and CDR2 sequences are MDHEN and SYDVKM. As DNA, the CDR3 is TGTGCCAGCAGTTTTCGGGCAACTAATGAAAAACTGTTTTTT. Protein sequence: CASSFRATNEKLFF.

The V gene is TRBV7-2, the J gene TRBJ1-2; unclear D gene. Trimming shortened V by 1 base and J by 6 bases, and 27 bases separated the two germline ends. This CDR3 spans 19 amino acids. Germline V gene sequence: CDR1 SGHTA, CDR2 FQGNSA. The chain's CDR3 is CASSLVAGQLLLQSDGYTF. The DNA of the CDR3 is TGTGCCAGCAGCTTAGTCGCAGGTCAACTCCTCCTTCAATCGGATGGCTACACCTTC.

The J gene is TRBJ1-2, the V gene TRBV27; D unresolved. The CDR3 has 14 residues. The germline V gene encodes CDR1 MNHEY and CDR2 SMNVEV (reference sequence). Trimming shortened V by 5 bases and J by 4 bases, and 14 bases separated the two germline ends. The chain's CDR3 is CASSLRGFGYGYTF. The CDR3 DNA reads TGTGCCAGCAGTCTCCGAGGGTTTGGCTATGGCTACACCTTC.

This clone was seen only a few times. The V gene is TRBV6-1, the J gene TRBJ2-1; 8 bases match TRBD2. Germline CDR1 is MNHNS and CDR2 is SASEGT. The CDR3 spans 13 residues. V shed 3 bases, J shed 9 bases, and the junction held 4 bases outside the gene matches. In DNA, the CDR3 is TGTGCCAGCAGTGAGCAGCGGGGGCGTGAGCAGTTCTTC. It encodes CASSEQRGREQFF.

The genes are TRBV19 and TRBJ1-1; 8 bases line up with TRBD1. With V trimmed by 4 bases and J by 4 bases, 8 bases remained unmatched. Germline CDR1 reads LNHDA; CDR2 reads SQIVND (reference sequence). The CDR3 sequence is 15 residues long. The CDR3 bases are TGTGCCAGTAGTACAGGGGGCAGAGGAAGCACTGAAGCTTTCTTT. The encoded protein is CASSTGGRGSTEAFF.

The CDR3 loop is CASSLGGGQANTEAFF. CDR3 coding DNA: TGTGCCAGCAGTTTGGGTGGGGGACAGGCCAACACTGAAGCTTTCTTT. The chain is built from TRBV28 and TRBJ1-1, with 8 positions matching TRBD1. Unmatched junction bases numbered 8, after V lost 3 bases and J lost 2 bases. In germline, CDR1 is MDHEN, CDR2 SYDVKM. CDR3 size: 16 residues.

V usage is TRBV7-9 and J usage is TRBJ2-2; D might be TRBD2 (6 bases). The CDR3 is 13 residues long. The V end was cut by 3 bases, the J end by 8 bases, with 10 bases between. CDR1 SEHNR and CDR2 FQNEAQ come from the germline V gene (reference sequence). CDR3 in amino acids: CASSFGGRGELFF. The CDR3 region has the DNA TGTGCCAGCAGCTTCGGAGGGAGGGGGGAGCTGTTTTTT.

The chain links TRBV29-1 to TRBJ2-3, with D possibly matching TRBD2 (6 bases). The germline CDR1 and CDR2 sequences are SQVTM and ANQGSEA. Trimming removed 4 bases from V and 0 bases from J, with 17 bases in between. CDR3 length: 16 residues. CDR3 sequence: CSVAGTPKTSTDTQYF. CDR3 coding DNA: TGCAGCGTTGCCGGGACTCCAAAGACTAGCACAGATACGCAGTATTTT.

The rearrangement joins TRBV6-1 to TRBJ2-2; TRBD1 agrees at 7 bases. The CDR3 extends over 15 amino acids. The trim removed 0 bases at V and 4 bases at J, leaving 2 bases unmatched. Per germline, CDR1 MNHNS and CDR2 SASEGT. CDR3 protein: CASSEARQGTGELFF. CDR3 in DNA: TGTGCCAGCAGTGAAGCTAGACAGGGCACCGGGGAGCTGTTTTTT.

V is TRBV11-3 and J is TRBJ1-1, with 7 bases identical to TRBD1. The trim removed 8 bases at V and 4 bases at J, leaving 4 bases unmatched. This CDR3 contains 12 residues. Germline V gives CDR1 SGHNT, CDR2 YENEEA. Here the CDR3 reads CASPDRATEAFF. The CDR3, as DNA: TGTGCCAGCCCCGACAGGGCCACTGAAGCTTTCTTT.

The rearrangement uses TRBV7-2 and TRBJ2-1, with 12 positions matching TRBD2. CDR1 and CDR2 (germline): SGHTA, FQGNSA. Germline trimming cut 2 bases from V and 4 bases from J; bases unmatched to any gene: 0. This CDR3 has 15 residues. The CDR3 DNA follows: TGTGCCAGCAGCTTAACTAGCGGGAGGTACAATGAGCAGTTCTTC. It specifies CASSLTSGRYNEQFF.

CDR3 region: CASSSRTGQETQYF. CDR3 bases: TGTGCCAGCAGCTCCCGGACAGGGCAAGAGACCCAGTACTTC. The V gene is TRBV2, the J gene TRBJ2-5; TRBD1 matches at 8 bases. With 6 bases clipped from V and 2 bases from J, the junction kept 5 bases outside the gene matches. This CDR3 has 14 residues. CDR1 SNHLY and CDR2 FYNNEI come from the germline V gene.

The gene calls are TRBV5-4 and TRBJ2-3, with a possible D match to TRBD2 (5 bases). V was cut by 4 bases and J by 0 bases, with 6 bases left in between. Germline values: CDR1 SGHNT, CDR2 YYREEE (reference sequence). The length of the CDR3 is 13 residues. Here the CDR3 reads CASSPGSTDTQYF. In nucleotides, the CDR3 is TGTGCCAGCAGCCCGGGAAGCACAGATACGCAGTATTTT. The variable domain in full, with the rest retrieved from reference TRBV5-4 and TRBJ2-3, is ETGVTQSPTHLIKTRGQQVTLRCSSQSGHNTVSWYQQALGQGPQFIFQYYREEENGRGNFPPRFSGLQFPNYSSELNVNALELDDSALYLCASSPGSTDTQYFGPGTRLTVL.

V usage is TRBV9 and J usage is TRBJ1-3; no definite D call. Looked up from germline, CDR1 is SGDLS and CDR2 is YYNGEE. V lost 2 bases and J lost 3, with 9 bases in between. CDR3 length: 14 residues. CDR3: CASSVIENGNTIYF. For the CDR3, the DNA is TGTGCCAGCAGCGTTATCGAGAATGGAAACACCATATATTTT.

V and J are TRBV7-2 and TRBJ2-3; TRBD2 aligns across 14 bases. The CDR3 is made up of 17 amino acids. Losses at the gene ends were 4 bases for V and 5 bases for J; bases not matched to a gene: 8. Germline V gene lookup returns CDR1 SGHTA and CDR2 FQGNSA. Written as DNA, the CDR3 is TGTGCCAGCAGCTCACCCCGACTAGCGGGGGGGATAGATACGCAGTATTTT. It is translated as CASSSPRLAGGIDTQYF.

This clone was seen more than once but under ten times. The V gene is TRBV7-8, the J gene TRBJ2-2; the D gene is possibly TRBD2 (5 bases). Trimming took off 1 base at V and 5 bases at J, with 11 bases between the two ends. The CDR3 runs 15 residues. Germline assignment: CDR1 SGHVS and CDR2 FQNEAQ. CDR3 bases: TGTGCCAGCAGCTTAGATGAGGGTCGGACCGGGGAGCTGTTTTTT. It yields the protein CASSLDEGRTGELFF. Full variable domain (outside the CDR3, taken from reference TRBV7-8 and TRBJ2-2): GAGVSQSPRYKVAKRGQDVALRCDPISGHVSLFWYQQALGQGPEFLTYFQNEAQLDKSGLPSDRFFAERPEGSVSTLKIQRTQQEDSAVYLCASSLDEGRTGELFFGEGSRLTVL.

The chain employs TRBV29-1 and TRBJ2-7; a possible D gene is TRBD2 (6 bases). Trimming stripped 6 bases from V and 6 bases from J, with 15 bases between. The CDR3 spans 12 residues. CDR1 is SQVTM, CDR2 ANQGSEA, per germline. The CDR3 protein is CSVRRGGGEQYV. In nucleotides, the CDR3 is TGCAGCGTGAGGAGGGGTGGAGGCGAGCAGTACGTC.

This chain connects TRBV10-3 to TRBJ2-2; D unresolved. Germline values: CDR1 ENHRY, CDR2 SYGVKD. The CDR3 length is 11 residues. Trimming removed 8 bases at V and 7 bases at J, with 8 bases between. CDR3 nucleotides: TGTGCCATCTCAACGGGCGGGGAGCTGTTTTTT. This sequence encodes CAISTGGELFF.

The chain has TRBV27 and TRBJ1-5, with D possibly TRBD1 on 5 matching bases. The CDR3 runs to 15 residues. Trimming left V 6 bases short and J 1 base short, with 13 bases between. Germline V CDR1 and CDR2: MNHEY, SMNVEV (reference sequence). The CDR3 loop is CASRQVGLSNQPQHF. The CDR3 DNA reads as TGTGCCAGCAGACAGGTAGGGCTCAGCAATCAGCCCCAGCATTTT.